Listed here are 21 T cell receptor beta chains from one sample, sequenced in a study of cytomegalovirus exposure and HLA in healthy donors. Vbeta (60) and Jbeta (13) primers were used in the PCR. Profiling relied on immunoSEQ multiplex PCR, and the TCRdb table lists in-frame clones only, not all of them. The top ten hold about 6% of the sample, which has 150,000 to 200,000 clones, around 75% seen once. The sample was PBMCs. These receptors were taken from a woman between 25 and 40 years old in good health and CMV-seropositive.

This clone was observed once. V and J are TRBV5-1 and TRBJ1-1; no reliable D call. Germline V gene sequence: CDR1 SGHRS, CDR2 YFSETQ. The CDR3 spans 14 residues. Trimming removed 0 bases from V and 3 bases from J, with 9 bases in between. The CDR3 bases are TGCGCCAGCAGCTTGGAATCCCTCGACACTGAAGCTTTCTTT. Amino acids: CASSLESLDTEAFF.

Comment on this clone: An end of the junction does not agree with germline; a read error may underlie this. The V gene is TRBV2, the J gene TRBJ1-2; D is possibly TRBD1 (5 bases). Germline V lookup: CDR1 SNHLY, CDR2 FYNNEI. The CDR3 totals 13 residues. The CDR3 sequence is CASSEMTVYGYAF. CDR3 coding DNA: TGTGCCAGCAGTGAAATGACAGTTTATGGCTACGCCTTC.

The chain recombines TRBV12-5 with TRBJ2-5, with TRBD2 as a possible D gene (5 bases). Looked up from germline, CDR1 is LGHNT and CDR2 is FRNRAP. The CDR3 totals 16 residues. V was shortened by 2 bases and J by 7 bases, with 20 bases between the two germline ends. The CDR3 spells CASGLFRGYTLGTQYF. CDR3 bases: TGTGCTAGTGGTTTGTTTCGCGGGTATACACTGGGGACCCAGTACTTC.

V usage is TRBV6-5 and J usage is TRBJ1-1; D is undetermined. CDR3 length: 13 residues. V shed 1 base and J shed 0 bases, with 3 bases lying between them. Germline CDR1 is MNHEY and CDR2 is SVGAGI. CDR3 nucleotides: TGTGCCAGCAGTTACTATATGAACACTGAAGCTTTCTTT. This gives the protein CASSYYMNTEAFF.

The chain carries TRBV7-9 and TRBJ2-2; a possible D gene is TRBD1 (6 bases). V lost 2 bases and J 5 bases, leaving 12 bases between the germline ends. CDR1 SEHNR and CDR2 FQNEAQ come from the germline V gene (reference sequence). CDR3 size: 15 residues. The CDR3 spells CASSLSGARTGELFF. In DNA form, the CDR3 reads TGTGCCAGCAGCTTATCAGGGGCGCGGACCGGGGAGCTGTTTTTT.

The J gene is TRBJ1-5, the V gene TRBV20-1; D uncertain. Germline values: CDR1 DFQATT, CDR2 SNEGSKA (reference sequence). V was clipped by 6 bases and J by 1 base, with 4 bases between them. CDR3 length equals 11 residues. Here the CDR3 reads CSAASNQPQHF. Written as DNA, the CDR3 is TGCAGTGCAGCAAGCAATCAGCCCCAGCATTTT.

The V gene is TRBV9, the J gene TRBJ2-5; possible D gene TRBD1, 6 bases. The germline V and J ends were trimmed by 2 bases and 1 base, with 12 bases remaining between them. The CDR3 is 15 amino acids. Per the germline V gene, CDR1 is SGDLS and CDR2 is YYNGEE. In DNA form, the CDR3 reads TGTGCCAGCAGCGTGGGTGGACAGATCCAAGAGACCCAGTACTTC. It codes for CASSVGGQIQETQYF.

The J gene is TRBJ2-7, the V gene TRBV10-1; D gene ambiguous. The CDR3 runs 13 residues. The V gene lost 3 bases and the J gene lost 6 bases, with 12 bases spanning the gap. Germline CDR1 is WNHNN and CDR2 is SYGVQD (reference sequence). The CDR3 loop reads CASSEDASGEQYF. CDR3 DNA sequence: TGCGCCAGCAGTGAAGATGCCTCGGGCGAGCAGTACTTC.

V and J are TRBV15 and TRBJ2-3; D is possibly TRBD2 (6 bases). CDR1 is LNHNV and CDR2 is YYDKDF in the germline V gene (reference sequence). Between the trimmed V and J ends, which lost 0 bases and 6 bases, there was a span of 25 bases. This CDR3 has 19 amino acids. CDR3 sequence reads: CATSRDSRSGRSLGDTQYF. CDR3 DNA: TGTGCCACCAGCAGAGATTCTCGGAGCGGGCGGTCTCTCGGGGATACGCAGTATTTT.

This clone was seen only a few times. This chain links TRBV5-6 with TRBJ1-2; TRBD1 matches 10 bases. This CDR3 is 15 amino acids long. V lost 4 bases, J lost 5 bases, and 8 bases stayed unmatched. Germline V gene sequence: CDR1 SGHDT, CDR2 YYEEEE. CDR3 protein: CASSPTGGVGYGYTF. The CDR3 bases are TGTGCCAGCAGCCCGACAGGGGGCGTAGGATATGGCTACACCTTC.

The rearrangement uses TRBV6-6 and TRBJ2-5; TRBD2 matches 11 bases. The V segment lost 6 bases and the J segment 7 bases; nucleotides outside the gene matches: 10. CDR1 and CDR2 (germline): MNHNY, SVGAGI (reference sequence). The CDR3 spans 15 residues. CDR3 residues: CASSQLAGAGGTQYF. The CDR3 DNA is TGTGCCAGCAGCCAACTAGCGGGGGCGGGCGGGACCCAGTACTTC.

The V and J genes are TRBV5-6 and TRBJ1-1; D is undetermined. The V end lost 4 bases, the J end lost 4 bases, and 23 bases lay between the germline ends. This CDR3 has 17 amino acids. Germline V gene data show CDR1 as SGHDT and CDR2 as YYEEEE. The CDR3 coding sequence is TGTGCCAGCAGCGCCCCAATGCGGGGAGCAGGTAGCACTGAAGCTTTCTTT. This sequence encodes CASSAPMRGAGSTEAFF.

V gene TRBV29-1 combines with J gene TRBJ2-1; 12 bases are shared with TRBD2. Germline lookup yields CDR1 SQVTM and CDR2 ANQGSEA. Trimming took 7 bases from V and 3 from J; bases not matched to a gene: 4. CDR3 length: 14 amino acids. In DNA form, the CDR3 reads TGCAGCGGCCTAGCGGGAGGGTACTACAATGAGCAGTTCTTC. This gives the protein CSGLAGGYYNEQFF.

The V and J genes are TRBV27 and TRBJ1-5; tentative D call: TRBD1 (5 bases). Trimming took off 8 bases at V and 0 bases at J, with 14 bases between the two ends. CDR1 and CDR2 (germline): MNHEY, SMNVEV (reference sequence). CDR3 length equals 15 residues. CDR3 region: CASLDRPNSNQPQHF. The CDR3 DNA sequence: TGTGCCAGCCTCGACAGACCCAATAGCAATCAGCCCCAGCATTTT.

Remarks on this clone: Other nucleotide sequences in the sample specify the same CDR3. The genes are TRBV5-6 and TRBJ1-1; D call uncertain. The V gene lost 1 base and the J gene lost 0 bases, with 10 bases spanning the gap. The CDR3 is made up of 15 amino acids. The germline V gene has CDR1 SGHDT and CDR2 YYEEEE. The CDR3: CASSLSDLVNTEAFF. The CDR3 coding sequence is TGTGCCAGCAGCTTGTCAGATTTGGTGAACACTGAAGCTTTCTTT.

In regard to this clone: This same CDR3 is encoded by further DNA sequences in the sample. The rearrangement uses TRBV7-9 and TRBJ1-1; no clear D gene. The germline V gene has CDR1 SEHNR and CDR2 FQNEAQ (reference sequence). The germline V and J ends were trimmed by 3 bases and 1 base, with 9 bases remaining between them. The CDR3 spans 14 residues. CDR3 sequence reads: CASSLGSTNTEAFF. DNA for the CDR3: TGTGCCAGCAGCTTGGGGAGTACGAACACTGAAGCTTTCTTT. Combining the CDR3 with reference TRBV7-9 and TRBJ1-1 gives the whole variable domain DTGVSQNPRHKITKRGQNVTFRCDPISEHNRLYWYRQTLGQGPEFLTYFQNEAQLEKSRLLSDRFSAERPKGSFSTLEIQRTEQGDSAMYLCASSLGSTNTEAFFGQGTRLTVV.

The rearrangement uses TRBV27 and TRBJ1-2; 11 nucleotides agree with TRBD1. CDR3 size: 15 residues. Germline assignment: CDR1 MNHEY and CDR2 SMNVEV (reference sequence). Trimming took 4 bases from V and 6 from J; bases not matched to a gene: 7. CDR3 DNA: TGTGCCAGCAGTTCTGGACAGGGGGCGTCCAATGGCTACACCTTC. Its translation is CASSSGQGASNGYTF.

The CDR3 nucleotides are TGTGCCAGCAGCCGGGACAGAGTCTCTGAAGCTTTCTTT. Translation gives CASSRDRVSEAFF. J is TRBJ1-1 and V is TRBV9; 7 positions agree with TRBD1. Germline V gene data show CDR1 as SGDLS and CDR2 as YYNGEE. The CDR3 length is 13 residues. V dropped 4 bases and J dropped 6; count of bases not matched to a gene: 6.

This chain uses TRBV5-1 with TRBJ2-1, with D tentatively TRBD2 (6 bases). The CDR3 sequence is 15 residues long. Germline V gene data show CDR1 as SGHRS and CDR2 as YFSETQ. The germline V and J ends were trimmed by 0 bases and 4 bases, with 11 bases remaining between them. CDR3 residues: CASSLEASAYNEQFF. In DNA form, the CDR3 reads TGCGCCAGCAGCTTGGAGGCTAGCGCTTACAATGAGCAGTTCTTC.

The chain is built from TRBV7-9 and TRBJ2-5; D unresolved. V was shortened by 4 bases and J by 5 bases, with 5 bases between the two germline ends. Germline lookup yields CDR1 SEHNR and CDR2 FQNEAQ (reference sequence). The CDR3 is 11 amino acids. The CDR3 DNA reads as TGTGCCAGCAGCTCCCAGGAGACCCAGTACTTC. Amino acids: CASSSQETQYF.

Turning to this clone: The junction does not match germline at one end; this may be a read error. V usage is TRBV4-2 and J usage is TRBJ1-2, with 7 nucleotides matching TRBD1. The CDR3 loop spans 16 amino acids. Germline V lookup: CDR1 LGHNA, CDR2 YNFKEQ. The CDR3 loop reads CASSRDSGLVGYGHTF. The CDR3 DNA reads as TGTGCCAGCAGCCGGGACAGTGGACTGGTGGGCTATGGCCACACCTTC.